The 32 T cell receptor beta chains below come from one sample, sequenced in a study of T cells in Graves' hyperthyroidism and ophthalmopathy. Regions amplified from RNA transcripts were the TCR beta CDR3 regions. TCR CDR3 underwent first-round RT-PCR with the HTBI primer set. TCRdb independently ran MiXCR on the multiplex PCR reads; one entry per CDR3 protein. This sample yields some 760,000 distinct CDR3 sequences, of which approximately 15% are seen a single time; more than 8.5% belongs to the top ten. The sample consisted of blood. The receptor set was obtained from a woman between 18 and 29 years old with Graves' hyperthyroidism.

This clonotype has ten or more counts. The rearrangement links TRBV7-8 to TRBJ2-1; D not certain. Germline CDR1 is SGHVS and CDR2 is FQNEAQ. With 1 base removed from V and 1 base from J, the gap between germline ends came to 14 bases. This CDR3 has 17 amino acids. CDR3 region: CASSLGLTLRSYNEQFF. In DNA, the CDR3 is TGTGCCAGCAGCTTAGGCCTGACCTTACGGTCCTACAATGAGCAGTTCTTC.

The chain links TRBV7-2 to TRBJ2-3; 13 bases align to TRBD2. The V gene end was trimmed by 4 bases and the J gene end by 4 bases; junction bases not matched to a gene: 5. Per germline, CDR1 SGHTA and CDR2 FQGNSA. CDR3 length: 16 residues. In DNA form, the CDR3 reads TGTGCCAGCAGCTATCGACTAGCGGGAGGAGCAGATACGCAGTATTTT. Translating it yields CASSYRLAGGADTQYF.

There are many counts of this clonotype. The chain is built from TRBV28 and TRBJ2-1; D is ambiguous. The CDR3 is 14 amino acids. Germline assignment: CDR1 MDHEN and CDR2 SYDVKM. V was trimmed by 5 bases and J by 1 base, leaving 9 bases between them. CDR3 region: CASSPLRSYNEQFF. The DNA of the CDR3 is TGTGCCAGCAGTCCTCTACGGTCCTACAATGAGCAGTTCTTC.

On this clonotype: A much larger clone lies one base from this, so it may be a read error. This chain uses TRBV15 with TRBJ2-1, with 10 bases identical to TRBD2. CDR1 is LNHNV, CDR2 YYDKDF, per germline (reference sequence). This CDR3 has 15 residues. Here the CDR3 reads CATGSGLAAYNEQFF. The CDR3 DNA sequence: TGTGCCACCGGCAGTGGACTAGCGGCTTACAATGAGCAGTTCTTC.

The chain links TRBV27 to TRBJ2-5; D not certain. This CDR3 comprises 14 residues. V gave up 5 bases and J gave up 2 bases, with 12 bases separating them. Germline V gene data show CDR1 as MNHEY and CDR2 as SMNVEV (reference sequence). The CDR3 is CASSTTWYQETQYF. The CDR3 DNA reads as TGTGCCAGCAGTACGACATGGTATCAAGAGACCCAGTACTTC.

Many counts were recorded for this clonotype. This chain links TRBV5-1 with TRBJ2-1; 9 bases match TRBD2. V dropped 0 bases and J dropped 10; count of bases not matched to a gene: 8. Germline lookup yields CDR1 SGHRS and CDR2 YFSETQ. This CDR3 has 15 residues. The CDR3, as DNA: TGCGCCAGCAGCTTGGAGGTAGCGGGAGTGAAGGAGCAGTTCTTC. This sequence encodes CASSLEVAGVKEQFF.

In this sample, this clonotype turned up many times. The chain links TRBV7-2 to TRBJ1-6; D perhaps matches TRBD1 (5 bases). The CDR3 totals 13 residues. The V gene's germline CDR1 is SGHTA and CDR2 FQGNSA. The CDR3, as DNA: TGTGCGGGGGGGGGAGACGGGGATTCACCCCTCCACTTT. As protein: CAGGGDGDSPLHF.

Many counts were recorded for this clonotype. V and J are TRBV28 and TRBJ2-1; TRBD1 matches at 10 bases. Germline V CDR1 and CDR2: MDHEN, SYDVKM. J lost 4 bases, V lost 6 bases, and 3 bases had no gene match. This CDR3 has 14 amino acids. CDR3 DNA: TGTGCCAGCAGGCCGGGACAGGGGTACAATGAGCAGTTCTTC. Encoded protein: CASRPGQGYNEQFF.

This clonotype was observed at least ten times. V and J are TRBV13 and TRBJ2-7; 7 bases match TRBD1. The CDR3 loop spans 14 amino acids. V dropped 5 bases and J dropped 6; count of bases not matched to a gene: 10. Germline CDR1 is PRHDT and CDR2 is FYEKMQ (reference sequence). The CDR3 sequence is CASSLMGQRGEQYF. The CDR3 DNA is TGTGCCAGCAGCCTAATGGGACAGAGAGGCGAGCAGTACTTC.

The chain joins TRBV7-2 to TRBJ2-5; 12 bases are shared with TRBD2. CDR1 is SGHTA and CDR2 is FQGNSA in the germline V gene. The CDR3 loop spans 18 amino acids. The ends lost 2 bases at V and 1 base at J; junction bases unmatched: 8. CDR3 DNA: TGTGCCAGCAGCTTATCGGCTAGCGGGAGGGAACTCCAAGAGACCCAGTACTTC. This sequence encodes CASSLSASGRELQETQYF.

The table lists this clonotype with many counts. This chain uses TRBV2 with TRBJ2-2, with D perhaps TRBD1 (5 bases). The CDR3 sequence is 13 residues long. V gave up 5 bases and J gave up 8 bases, with 12 bases separating them. CDR1 and CDR2 (germline): SNHLY, FYNNEI. CDR3 sequence reads: CASSRQTRGELFF. CDR3 coding DNA: TGTGCCAGCAGTCGACAGACCCGGGGGGAGCTGTTTTTT.

This clonotype was found many times. V and J are TRBV7-3 and TRBJ2-2, with a weak D call TRBD1 (5 bases). Germline CDR1 and CDR2: SGHTA and FQGTGA. The V end was cut by 0 bases, the J end by 8 bases, with 13 bases between. This CDR3 contains 15 residues. In DNA, the CDR3 is TGTGCCAGCAGCTTAACGAAGGAGACAGCGGGGGAGCTGTTTTTT. Its protein product is CASSLTKETAGELFF.

The gene calls are TRBV7-9 and TRBJ2-1, with D tentatively TRBD1 (7 bases). Per germline, CDR1 SEHNR and CDR2 FQNEAQ (reference sequence). The germline V and J ends were trimmed by 7 bases and 10 bases, with 14 bases remaining between them. The CDR3 has 12 residues. The CDR3 loop reads CASNAQGGEQFF. CDR3 nucleotides: TGTGCCAGCAACGCGCAGGGGGGAGAGCAGTTCTTC.

In regard to this clonotype: Given a much more abundant clone one base away, this may be a read error. The genes are TRBV6-1 and TRBJ2-5; 7 bases align to TRBD1. V lost 5 bases, J lost 6 bases, and 6 bases stayed unmatched. The CDR3 covers 13 residues. Germline assignment: CDR1 MNHNS and CDR2 SASEGT. CDR3: CASSRGGVKTQYF. The CDR3 DNA sequence: TGTGCCAGCAGTAGAGGGGGCGTGAAGACCCAGTACTTC.

This clonotype was recorded a few times. The J gene is TRBJ1-2, the V gene TRBV14; D unclear. Between the trimmed V and J ends, which lost 2 bases and 8 bases, there was a span of 12 bases. Germline values: CDR1 SGHDN, CDR2 FVKESK. The CDR3 spans 13 residues. The CDR3 coding sequence is TGTGCCAGCAGCCAAATATTTAGTAGCGGCTACACCTTC. This gives the protein CASSQIFSSGYTF. Looking up the rest from reference TRBV14 and TRBJ1-2 gives the full variable domain: EAGVTQFPSHSVIEKGQTVTLRCDPISGHDNLYWYRRVMGKEIKFLLHFVKESKQDESGMPNNRFLAERTGGTYSTLKVQPAELEDSGVYFCASSQIFSSGYTFGSGTRLTVV.

V is TRBV18 and J is TRBJ2-2; D is unresolved. This CDR3 comprises 16 residues. Germline-derived CDR1 and CDR2 are KGHSH and LQKENI. V lost 5 bases and J lost 4, with 17 bases in between. CDR3 nucleotides: TGTGCCAGCTCAACCGACCCGGGCGGTACCACCGGGGAGCTGTTTTTT. This translates into CASSTDPGGTTGELFF.

This clonotype occurred many times. V and J are TRBV3-1 and TRBJ2-7; 8 bases fit TRBD2. The CDR3 has 15 amino acids. After removal of 5 bases from V and 4 bases from J, the junction contained 10 bases not matched to a gene. Germline V gene sequence: CDR1 LGHDT, CDR2 YNNKEL (reference sequence). The CDR3 region is CASSGRLAQRYEQYF. CDR3 nucleotides: TGTGCCAGCAGCGGAAGACTAGCGCAGAGGTACGAGCAGTACTTC.

This clonotype was picked up many times. In nucleotides, the CDR3 is TGTGCCAGCTCACCCTCTAACCCGGATACGCAGTATTTT. As protein: CASSPSNPDTQYF. J is TRBJ2-3 and V is TRBV18; D gene ambiguous. Germline CDR1 reads KGHSH; CDR2 reads LQKENI. Trimming cost V 3 bases and J 6 bases, with 10 bases left between them. The CDR3 runs 13 residues.

This clonotype was seen ten or more times. V gene TRBV7-9 combines with J gene TRBJ2-1; D is unclear. The CDR3 spans 12 residues. Germline V gives CDR1 SEHNR, CDR2 FQNEAQ (reference sequence). The V gene lost 3 bases and the J gene lost 5 bases, with 5 bases spanning the gap. In DNA, the CDR3 is TGTGCCAGCAGCTTCACCCACAATGAGCAGTTCTTC. Protein product: CASSFTHNEQFF.

This clonotype was detected ten times or more. The chain couples TRBV20-1 to TRBJ1-2; D ambiguous. With 6 bases removed from V and 2 bases from J, the gap between germline ends came to 16 bases. This CDR3 comprises 14 residues. Germline V gene lookup returns CDR1 DFQATT and CDR2 SNEGSKA (reference sequence). In nucleotides, the CDR3 is TGCAGTGCCCCCGAAGAGGCGCGAAACTATGGCTACACCTTC. This codes for CSAPEEARNYGYTF.

The chain uses TRBV7-8 and TRBJ2-3; a weak D match, TRBD1 (6 bases). The CDR3 extends over 19 amino acids. Per the germline V gene, CDR1 is SGHVS and CDR2 is FQNEAQ. V was shortened by 4 bases and J by 1 base, with 24 bases between the two germline ends. The CDR3 bases are TGTGCCAGCAGCTCCCCCGCGACCCGGGACACAGGGCGCACAGATACGCAGTATTTT. This sequence encodes CASSSPATRDTGRTDTQYF. The whole variable domain, filled in from reference TRBV7-8 and TRBJ2-3, reads GAGVSQSPRYKVAKRGQDVALRCDPISGHVSLFWYQQALGQGPEFLTYFQNEAQLDKSGLPSDRFFAERPEGSVSTLKIQRTQQEDSAVYLCASSSPATRDTGRTDTQYFGPGTRLTVL.

Comments on this clonotype: A read error may be the cause here, since a much bigger clone is one base away. Here the CDR3 omits its conserved ending phenylalanine or tryptophan, so a read error is the likely source. The V and J genes are TRBV4-1 and TRBJ2-1, with TRBD2 identical over 7 bases. J was trimmed by 6 bases and V by 0 bases; bases with no gene match: 11. Germline V lookup: CDR1 MGHRA, CDR2 YSYEKL. The CDR3 contains 17 residues. This CDR3 reads CASSQDRLAGLANEQFL. CDR3 DNA sequence: TGCGCCAGCAGCCAAGATCGACTAGCTGGTTTGGCCAATGAGCAGTTCCTC.

This clonotype was seen repeatedly, ten times or more. In nucleotides, the CDR3 is TGCGCCAGCAGTGAAGTAGGGAGCCTGAACACTGAAGCTTTCTTT. It translates to CASSEVGSLNTEAFF. This sequence joins TRBV10-2 and TRBJ1-1; D not certain. The germline V and J ends were trimmed by 3 bases and 0 bases, with 11 bases remaining between them. Germline CDR1 WSHSY, CDR2 SAAADI. The CDR3 sequence is 15 residues long.

This rearrangement joins TRBV5-6 to TRBJ1-6, with unresolved D. CDR1 SGHDT and CDR2 YYEEEE come from the germline V gene. CDR3 size: 15 residues. Trimming stripped 3 bases from V and 4 bases from J, with 11 bases between. The CDR3 is CASSSDTDYNSPLHF. The CDR3 region has the DNA TGTGCCAGCAGCTCGGATACGGATTATAATTCACCCCTCCACTTT.

The chain is built from TRBV5-4 and TRBJ1-3; D is perhaps TRBD1 (5 bases). CDR1 and CDR2 (germline): SGHNT, YYREEE (reference sequence). The V end lost 1 base, the J end lost 0 bases, and 17 bases lay between the germline ends. The CDR3 contains 18 residues. The CDR3 sequence: CASSLSLTGASSGNTIYF. The CDR3 DNA reads TGTGCCAGCAGCTTGAGCCTTACAGGCGCGAGCTCTGGAAACACCATATATTTT.

The V and J genes are TRBV7-9 and TRBJ2-4, with D hard to call. V lost 0 bases and J 6 bases, leaving 12 bases between the germline ends. From germline, CDR1 is SEHNR and CDR2 FQNEAQ (reference sequence). The length of the CDR3 is 15 residues. Written as DNA, the CDR3 is TGTGCCAGCAGCTTAGCCGCGGTGACCGGAAACATTCAGTACTTC. This translates into CASSLAAVTGNIQYF.

In this sample, this clonotype turned up many times. The chain is built from TRBV6-1 and TRBJ2-7; 8 nucleotides align to TRBD2. The V and J ends lost 5 bases and 3 bases, in that order; junction bases with no gene match: 6. This CDR3 has 14 amino acids. Germline loops: CDR1 MNHNS, CDR2 SASEGT. The CDR3 sequence is CASSKTSGSYEQYF. The CDR3 nucleotides are TGTGCCAGCAGTAAAACAAGCGGGAGCTACGAGCAGTACTTC.

The chain couples TRBV9 to TRBJ2-3; D possibly corresponds to TRBD2 (6 bases). Deletions cut 4 bases from V and 8 bases from J, with 14 bases between. This CDR3 spans 13 amino acids. CDR1 and CDR2 (germline): SGDLS, YYNGEE. The CDR3 nucleotides are TGTGCCAGCAGCCCGTCTAGCGCGGGTACGCAGTATTTT. This encodes CASSPSSAGTQYF.

This clonotype was found many times. This chain uses TRBV30 with TRBJ2-1, with TRBD2 matching over 7 bases. In germline, CDR1 is GTSNPN, CDR2 SVGIG (reference sequence). The CDR3 is 12 residues long. The trim removed 2 bases at V and 14 bases at J, leaving 9 bases unmatched. This CDR3 is CAWSNLAGSEFF. For the CDR3, the DNA is TGTGCCTGGAGTAACTTAGCGGGTTCGGAGTTCTTC.

This clonotype was picked up many times. The rearrangement uses TRBV7-9 and TRBJ2-7; 13 nucleotides match TRBD2. The junction had 9 bases not matched to a gene; V was cut back by 5 bases and J by 2 bases. The germline V gene has CDR1 SEHNR and CDR2 FQNEAQ (reference sequence). The CDR3 spans 17 residues. The CDR3 DNA is TGTGCCAGCAGCCGAGGGACTAGCGGGATCCTAACCTACGAGCAGTACTTC. Translation gives CASSRGTSGILTYEQYF.

This clonotype was counted at least ten times. The rearrangement joins TRBV2 to TRBJ1-5, with D tentatively TRBD1 (6 bases). This CDR3 region has 14 residues. V lost 10 bases, J lost 2 bases, and 15 bases lay in between. In germline, CDR1 is SNHLY, CDR2 FYNNEI. The CDR3 here is CATKQGAGNQPQHF. CDR3 coding DNA: TGTGCCACCAAACAGGGAGCAGGCAATCAGCCCCAGCATTTT.

This clonotype came up a few times. The rearrangement links TRBV3-1 to TRBJ1-6; 7 bases align to TRBD1. There are 18 residues in the CDR3. CDR1 LGHDT and CDR2 YNNKEL come from the germline V gene (reference sequence). With V trimmed by 0 bases and J by 7 bases, 12 bases remained unmatched. CDR3 bases: TGTGCCAGCAGCCAAGATCGAGTAGGGGGCGTGGGAAATTCACCCCTCCACTTT. The encoded protein is CASSQDRVGGVGNSPLHF.